The rows below give T cell receptor beta chains drawn from one sample of a study of T cell responses to AZD1222 COVID-19 vaccine. Generated by immunoSEQ multiplex PCR, the TCRdb table keeps only in-frame clones and is missing some. The data show about 170,000 clones, around 90% seen once. Material: peripheral blood, obtained on day 0 of AZD1222 vaccination. The receptor source for this set is an adult in good health. Each CDR3 is given with its conserved first and last residue. The D gene is left open where the match is weak. Clone size is stated in some rows and not others, as once, few, many or a class when expanded.

TRBJ2-3,TRBV21-1,-,-,TGTGCCAGCAGCACTCGGACTAGCGGGAGAAATACAGATACGCAGTATTTT,CASSTRTSGRNTDTQYF
TRBJ2-5,TRBV2,-,-,TGTGCCAGCAGCACCAGTCGGGCCCAGTACTTC,CASSTSRAQYF
TRBJ2-7,TRBV10-3,-,-,TGTGCCATCAGTGAAGAAGTCTACGAGCAGTACTTC,CAISEEVYEQYF
TRBJ2-7,TRBV5-4,-,TRBD1,TGTGCCAGCAGCCCGGGGGGGACAGGGGCGGGTGAGCAGTACTTC,CASSPGGTGAGEQYF
TRBJ2-1,TRBV18,-,-,TGTGCCAGCTCACCACCGAACCCAGGGTTGACCTCTCCTAGGGAGCAGTTCTTC,CASSPPNPGLTSPREQFF
TRBJ2-7,TRBV12-3/TRBV12-4,-,-,TGTGCCAGCAGTTCGGGCTCCCTCCTCTTTCAGTACTTC,CASSSGSLLFQYF
TRBJ2-7,TRBV27,few,-,TGTGCCAGCAGTTTACTATCCGGTGGGCTTGCCCCCTACGAGCAGTACTTC,CASSLLSGGLAPYEQYF
TRBJ1-3,TRBV11-2,-,-,TGTGCCAGCAGCTTAGAAGCTGGAAACACCATATATTTT,CASSLEAGNTIYF
TRBJ2-7,TRBV30,-,-,TGTGCCTGGAGAGTAGAGTCCTACGAGCAGTACTTC,CAWRVESYEQYF
TRBJ2-3,TRBV5-4,-,TRBD2,TGTGCCAGCAGCCCCAAGGGGCTAGCGGGCTCGAGGAGCACAGATACGCAGTATTTT,CASSPKGLAGSRSTDTQYF
TRBJ1-2,TRBV11-2,-,-,TGTGCCAGCAGCTTAGATCGGCGGACTGTATATGGCTACACCTTC,CASSLDRRTVYGYTF
TRBJ1-1,TRBV25-1,-,-,TGTGCCAGCAGTGGCCGGGGAGGGGCCTGGAACACTGAAGCTTTCTTT,CASSGRGGAWNTEAFF
TRBJ1-1,TRBV6-5,-,-,TGTGCCAGCAGTAGCCTGGTGAACACTGAAGCTTTCTTT,CASSSLVNTEAFF
TRBJ1-1,TRBV29-1,-,-,TGCAGCGGCCGGAGGCAGAACACTGAAGCTTTCTTT,CSGRRQNTEAFF
TRBJ2-1,TRBV6-5,-,TRBD2,TGTGCCAGCAGTTACTCGTTCCCTAGCGGGTTGGATGAGCAGTTCTTC,CASSYSFPSGLDEQFF
TRBJ1-2,TRBV6-5,few,-,TGTGCCAGCAGTTACGGAGGGAAGTATGGCTACACCTTC,CASSYGGKYGYTF
TRBJ2-2,TRBV5-1,-,TRBD1,TGCGCCAGCAGCTTAGACAGGGCTTACGCCGGGGAGCTGTTTTTT,CASSLDRAYAGELFF
TRBJ1-5,TRBV11-2,once,-,TGTGCCAGCAGCACGAACAGCAATCAGCCCCAGCATTTT,CASSTNSNQPQHF
TRBJ1-1,TRBV11-2,-,TRBD1,TGTGCCAGCAGCCGACAGGGTTGGACTGAAGCTTTCTTT,CASSRQGWTEAFF
TRBJ1-1,TRBV11-3,-,-,TGTGCCAGCAGCTCCGGCGGCCTTAACACTGAAGCTTTCTTT,CASSSGGLNTEAFF
TRBJ1-1,TRBV3-1/TRBV3-2,-,-,TGTGCCAGCAGCCCCCGACGGACTTCTGAAGCTTTCTTT,CASSPRRTSEAFF
TRBJ1-2,TRBV10-2,-,TRBD1,TGCGCCAGCAGTGACACAGGGGGCTATGGCTACACCTTC,CASSDTGGYGYTF
TRBJ2-1,TRBV30,-,-,TGTGCCTGGAGTGTACAAACGGCAATGCAGTCCTACAATGAGCAGTTCTTC,CAWSVQTAMQSYNEQFF
TRBJ1-2,TRBV28,-,-,TGTGCCAGCAGCACCGGGCCTCCTAACTATGGCTACACCTTC,CASSTGPPNYGYTF
TRBJ1-2,TRBV6-5,few,-,TGTGCCAGCCAGGGGCTCTATATCTATGGCTACACCTTC,CASQGLYIYGYTF
TRBJ2-7,TRBV19,-,TRBD1,TGTGCCAGTAGTCCTGGCCGGGACAGGGTGAACGAGCAGTACTTC,CASSPGRDRVNEQYF
TRBJ1-5,TRBV4-1,-,-,TGCGCCAGCAGCCAAGAACACGGCGCTTATAGCAATCAGCCCCAGCATTTT,CASSQEHGAYSNQPQHF